This passage covers 11 T cell receptor beta chains from one sample sequenced in a study of molecular identifiers for immune sequencing clone quantification. TCRdb ran MiXCR on the PCR reads and lists one entry per CDR3 protein. The sample lists roughly 100,000 distinct CDR3 sequences, about 32% occurring once. The sample consisted of naive CD8+ T cells from blood, with Jurkat cell RNA spiked in. Stated subset: FACS-sorted CD8+CD4-CCR7+CD45RA+ naive T cells. The receptors originated from a human donor in good health. Some libraries in this study had Jurkat cell RNA spiked in.

This clonotype was seen ten or more times. J is TRBJ1-6 and V is TRBV7-9; no clear D. CDR3 length: 15 residues. The germline V gene has CDR1 SEHNR and CDR2 FQNEAQ (reference sequence). The V end lost 1 base, the J end lost 5 bases, and 9 bases lay between the germline ends. CDR3 sequence reads: CASSLGGGNNSPLHF. Written as DNA, the CDR3 is TGTGCCAGCAGCTTAGGCGGCGGAAATAATTCACCCCTCCACTTT.

This clonotype was seen more than once but under ten times. This rearrangement joins TRBV5-4 to TRBJ2-5, with 10 positions matching TRBD2. The germline gives CDR1 SGHNT, CDR2 YYREEE (reference sequence). CDR3 length: 14 residues. V dropped 5 bases and J dropped 4; count of bases not matched to a gene: 5. CDR3 in amino acids: CASSRSGRVETQYF. The CDR3, as DNA: TGTGCCAGCAGTCGAAGCGGGAGGGTAGAGACCCAGTACTTC.

As for this clonotype: The conserved closing phenylalanine or tryptophan is absent in this CDR3, likely reflecting a read error. The rearrangement joins TRBV28 to TRBJ2-1, with a weak D call TRBD1 (6 bases). The CDR3 has 16 residues. CDR1 and CDR2 from the germline V gene are MDHEN and SYDVKM. Trimming cost V 6 bases and J 2 bases, with 17 bases left between them. The CDR3 DNA reads TGTGCCAGCAGCCTCCAGGGGTATGGGGCCTACAATGAGCAGTTCATC. Translation: CASSLQGYGAYNEQFI.

This clonotype was picked up many times. V and J are TRBV4-1 and TRBJ1-1; 7 nucleotides agree with TRBD1. Per the germline V gene, CDR1 is MGHRA and CDR2 is YSYEKL. Trimming removed 1 base from V and 0 bases from J; junction bases left unmatched: 2. This CDR3 is built from 15 residues. This CDR3 reads CASSQGQGLNTEAFF. For the CDR3, the DNA is TGCGCCAGCAGCCAAGGACAGGGATTGAACACTGAAGCTTTCTTT.

In regard to this clonotype: The junction and the germline gene differ at one end; a read error may be behind it. The chain employs TRBV4-3 and TRBJ1-1; the D is unclear. The CDR3 covers 14 residues. Per the germline V gene, CDR1 is LGHNA and CDR2 is YSLEER. CDR3 nucleotide sequence: TGCGCCAGCAGCCAAGGACTGATCAACACTGAAGCTATCTTT. Translation: CASSQGLINTEAIF.

This clonotype was observed a few times. The chain employs TRBV9 and TRBJ2-1, with D perhaps matching TRBD1 (6 bases). The CDR3 has 15 amino acids. CDR1 is SGDLS, CDR2 YYNGEE, per germline. With 4 bases removed from V and 3 bases from J, the gap between germline ends came to 14 bases. CDR3 sequence (DNA): TGTGCCAGCAGCCATTCAAACAGGGACTACAATGAGCAGTTCTTC. This translates into CASSHSNRDYNEQFF.

This clonotype was detected a few times. V is TRBV7-2 and J is TRBJ2-5; TRBD2 matches at 10 bases. CDR1 is SGHTA, CDR2 FQGNSA, per germline. J lost 5 bases, V lost 7 bases, and 7 bases had no gene match. This CDR3 contains 14 residues. Here the CDR3 reads CASTSSGSWETQYF. CDR3 DNA sequence: TGTGCCAGCACCTCTAGCGGGAGCTGGGAGACCCAGTACTTC. The full variable domain, rest sourced from reference TRBV7-2 and TRBJ2-5, is GAGVSQSPSNKVTEKGKDVELRCDPISGHTALYWYRQSLGQGLEFLIYFQGNSAPDKSGLPSDRFSAERTGGSVSTLTIQRTQQEDSAVYLCASTSSGSWETQYFGPGTRLLVL.

The V call is TRBV20-1, the J call TRBJ2-7, with a tentative D call TRBD2 (5 bases). V gave up 1 base and J gave up 3 bases, with 16 bases separating them. Germline CDR1 and CDR2: DFQATT and SNEGSKA (reference sequence). This CDR3 is built from 15 residues. CDR3 in DNA: TGCAGTGCTAGAGGTTTCATGACTACCTTCTACGAGCAGTACTTC. Translation gives CSARGFMTTFYEQYF.

This rearrangement joins TRBV6-5 to TRBJ2-2; TRBD1 or TRBD2 may be the D gene (6 bases each). With 7 bases removed from V and 1 base from J, the gap between germline ends came to 19 bases. CDR1 is MNHEY and CDR2 is SVGAGI in the germline V gene. The CDR3 is 17 residues long. CDR3 in amino acids: CASNEGIGGLNTGELFF. The CDR3 nucleotides are TGTGCCAGCAACGAAGGAATAGGGGGACTGAACACCGGGGAGCTGTTTTTT.

The V call is TRBV5-1, the J call TRBJ2-3, with 10 bases lining up with TRBD2. In germline, CDR1 is SGHRS, CDR2 YFSETQ. CDR3 size: 16 residues. V was pared by 1 base and J by 10 bases, with 12 bases of the junction left unmatched. The CDR3 sequence: CASSLPSGSAADSQYF. In nucleotides, the CDR3 is TGCGCCAGCAGCTTGCCTAGCGGGAGTGCGGCTGATTCGCAGTATTTT.

This clonotype has only a few counts. CDR3 bases: TGTGCCAGCAGCGTATGGTCGGAGGAGGAGAAGTTCTTC. This sequence encodes CASSVWSEEEKFF. The chain uses TRBV9 and TRBJ2-1; possibly TRBD2 for D (5 bases). The CDR3 contains 13 residues. V lost 1 base to trimming and J lost 14 bases, with 16 bases between them. The germline V gene encodes CDR1 SGDLS and CDR2 YYNGEE.